Below are 17 T cell receptor beta chains sequenced from a single sample in a study of shared clonotypes between healthy human individuals. Repertoires were generated with immunoSEQ multiplex PCR, while TCRdb's copy carries only in-frame clones and drops some. The sample includes about 2.4 million clones, just over 90% of them seen just once. Sequenced: naive CD4+ T cells sorted from blood. Subset indicated: CD45RA+ positively selected. The receptors originated from a young man in good health.

V is TRBV5-6 and J is TRBJ1-6; D ambiguous. Germline V gene data show CDR1 as SGHDT and CDR2 as YYEEEE. This CDR3 region has 14 residues. V dropped 3 bases and J dropped 5 bases, with 9 bases sitting between them. Written as DNA, the CDR3 is TGTGCCAGCAGCTATGACACTCATAATTCACCCCTCCACTTT. Its translation: CASSYDTHNSPLHF.

The rearrangement joins TRBV7-9 to TRBJ1-4; possible D gene TRBD1, 5 bases. The germline gives CDR1 SEHNR, CDR2 FQNEAQ (reference sequence). This CDR3 contains 15 residues. V shed 5 bases and J shed 8 bases, with 18 bases lying between them. The CDR3 region is CASSRRGTAGEKLFF. CDR3 coding DNA: TGTGCCAGCAGCCGGAGGGGCACAGCTGGAGAAAAACTGTTTTTT. Variable domain in full (rest from reference TRBV7-9 and TRBJ1-4): DTGVSQNPRHKITKRGQNVTFRCDPISEHNRLYWYRQTLGQGPEFLTYFQNEAQLEKSRLLSDRFSAERPKGSFSTLEIQRTEQGDSAMYLCASSRRGTAGEKLFFGSGTQLSVL.

The rearrangement joins TRBV7-8 to TRBJ2-6; TRBD1 matches 7 bases. The CDR3 totals 19 residues. Losses at the gene ends were 5 bases for V and 0 bases for J; bases not matched to a gene: 13. CDR1 and CDR2 (germline): SGHVS, FQNEAQ. The CDR3: CASSKLRGGSSSGANVLTF. In DNA, the CDR3 is TGTGCCAGCAGCAAACTTAGAGGGGGCTCTAGCTCTGGGGCCAACGTCCTGACTTTC.

This chain links TRBV18 with TRBJ1-2; TRBD1 might be the D (6 bases). The germline V and J ends were trimmed by 6 bases and 6 bases, with 26 bases remaining between them. Germline assignment: CDR1 KGHSH and CDR2 LQKENI. This CDR3 spans 17 amino acids. The CDR3 nucleotides read TGTGCCAGCTCTCCCGGGACACCGACCCTGAGAGGGAATGGCTACACCTTC. This gives the protein CASSPGTPTLRGNGYTF.

This chain links TRBV5-1 with TRBJ1-1; D might be TRBD1 (5 bases). This CDR3 is built from 14 residues. Germline CDR1 reads SGHRS; CDR2 reads YFSETQ. With 4 bases removed from V and 1 base from J, the gap between germline ends came to 11 bases. CDR3 sequence (DNA): TGCGCCAGCAGCGGAGGGGAGGGGAACACTGAAGCTTTCTTT. Translation gives CASSGGEGNTEAFF.

The chain carries TRBV7-2 and TRBJ1-6; 11 bases line up with TRBD1. Trimming took 4 bases from V and 0 from J; bases not matched to a gene: 8. The CDR3 covers 19 residues. CDR1 is SGHTA, CDR2 FQGNSA, per germline. The CDR3 reads CASSSGQGARSSYNSPLHF. Written as DNA, the CDR3 is TGTGCCAGCAGCTCCGGACAGGGGGCCCGAAGCTCCTATAATTCACCCCTCCACTTT.

The J gene is TRBJ2-7, the V gene TRBV19, with 7 bases identical to TRBD1. CDR3 length equals 14 residues. Trimming removed 3 bases from V and 2 bases from J; junction bases left unmatched: 4. Germline V gene data show CDR1 as LNHDA and CDR2 as SQIVND (reference sequence). CDR3 amino acids: CASSITGQTYEQYF. In DNA, the CDR3 is TGTGCCAGTAGTATTACGGGACAGACCTACGAGCAGTACTTC.

This chain joins TRBV4-2 and TRBJ1-4; a possible D gene is TRBD1 (6 bases). This CDR3 is built from 18 residues. V gave up 0 bases and J gave up 0 bases, with 14 bases separating them. The germline CDR1 and CDR2 sequences are LGHNA and YNFKEQ. This CDR3 reads CASSQDRLYRATNEKLFF. Here the CDR3 DNA reads TGTGCCAGCAGCCAAGATCGACTCTACAGGGCAACTAATGAAAAACTGTTTTTT.

Regarding this clone: Other DNA sequences in the same sample also yield this CDR3. The chain carries TRBV12-5 and TRBJ1-1; D is ambiguous. The CDR3 extends over 12 amino acids. The germline gives CDR1 LGHNT, CDR2 FRNRAP. With 3 bases removed from V and 2 bases from J, the gap between germline ends came to 4 bases. CDR3 amino acids: CASGFSNTEAFF. The CDR3 DNA follows: TGTGCTAGTGGTTTTAGTAACACTGAAGCTTTCTTT.

The V and J genes are TRBV5-1 and TRBJ1-4; the match to TRBD1 covers 9 bases. Germline V gene sequence: CDR1 SGHRS, CDR2 YFSETQ. This CDR3 region has 16 residues. Trimming removed 3 bases from V and 7 bases from J; junction bases left unmatched: 10. CDR3 region: CASSSGQGKEREKLFF. The DNA of the CDR3 is TGCGCCAGCAGCTCTGGACAGGGGAAAGAGCGTGAAAAACTGTTTTTT.

V usage is TRBV18 and J usage is TRBJ2-2, with D unresolved. V lost 4 bases and J lost 1, with 10 bases in between. The germline gives CDR1 KGHSH, CDR2 LQKENI. CDR3 length: 15 amino acids. DNA of the CDR3: TGTGCCAGCTCACAGGTGACGGGGAACACCGGGGAGCTGTTTTTT. Translating it yields CASSQVTGNTGELFF.

The genes are TRBV6-1 and TRBJ2-2; possible D gene TRBD1, 7 bases. The CDR3 runs to 15 residues. Germline lookup yields CDR1 MNHNS and CDR2 SASEGT. The V end lost 6 bases, the J end lost 4 bases, and 15 bases lay between the germline ends. The CDR3 coding sequence is TGTGCCAGCAGCTACCAGGGGGGTAGCACCGGGGAGCTGTTTTTT. It specifies CASSYQGGSTGELFF.

This rearrangement joins TRBV5-1 to TRBJ2-7; the D is unclear. The CDR3 sequence is 15 residues long. With 0 bases removed from V and 7 bases from J, the gap between germline ends came to 17 bases. Germline V gene data show CDR1 as SGHRS and CDR2 as YFSETQ. The CDR3 coding sequence is TGCGCCAGCAGCTTGGGTCCTGTGGATGATAGAGAGCAGTACTTC. Its translation is CASSLGPVDDREQYF.

The V gene is TRBV7-8, the J gene TRBJ1-5; the match to TRBD1 covers 8 bases. The CDR3 has 15 residues. The germline V gene has CDR1 SGHVS and CDR2 FQNEAQ. Germline trimming cut 4 bases from V and 4 bases from J; bases unmatched to any gene: 6. The CDR3, as DNA: TGTGCCAGCAGCTACGCCGGGACAGGTAATCAGCCCCAGCATTTT. Protein product: CASSYAGTGNQPQHF. The whole variable domain, filled in from reference TRBV7-8 and TRBJ1-5, reads GAGVSQSPRYKVAKRGQDVALRCDPISGHVSLFWYQQALGQGPEFLTYFQNEAQLDKSGLPSDRFFAERPEGSVSTLKIQRTQQEDSAVYLCASSYAGTGNQPQHFGDGTRLSIL.

This chain uses TRBV10-2 with TRBJ1-1; the D gene is possibly TRBD1 (6 bases). Germline V CDR1 and CDR2: WSHSY, SAAADI. The CDR3 sequence is 13 residues long. V dropped 6 bases and J dropped 1 base, with 9 bases sitting between them. CDR3 sequence (DNA): TGCGCCAGCAGCCGACAGGAGAACACTGAAGCTTTCTTT. Translation gives CASSRQENTEAFF.

V is TRBV10-3 and J is TRBJ1-1, with 8 bases lining up with TRBD1. CDR1 and CDR2 from the germline V gene are ENHRY and SYGVKD. Trimming cost V 5 bases and J 12 bases; bases outside gene matches: 11. The CDR3 has 13 residues. The CDR3 sequence: CAISSDRGLLTFF. CDR3 DNA sequence: TGTGCCATCAGTTCCGACAGGGGTTTGCTAACTTTCTTT.

This chain connects TRBV11-2 to TRBJ1-2; D unclear. The CDR3 covers 14 residues. The germline gives CDR1 SGHAT, CDR2 FQNNGV. The V and J ends lost 2 bases and 4 bases respectively, with 11 bases between them. CDR3 coding DNA: TGTGCCAGCAGCTTACGATGGACGGGCTATGGCTACACCTTC. Protein sequence: CASSLRWTGYGYTF.